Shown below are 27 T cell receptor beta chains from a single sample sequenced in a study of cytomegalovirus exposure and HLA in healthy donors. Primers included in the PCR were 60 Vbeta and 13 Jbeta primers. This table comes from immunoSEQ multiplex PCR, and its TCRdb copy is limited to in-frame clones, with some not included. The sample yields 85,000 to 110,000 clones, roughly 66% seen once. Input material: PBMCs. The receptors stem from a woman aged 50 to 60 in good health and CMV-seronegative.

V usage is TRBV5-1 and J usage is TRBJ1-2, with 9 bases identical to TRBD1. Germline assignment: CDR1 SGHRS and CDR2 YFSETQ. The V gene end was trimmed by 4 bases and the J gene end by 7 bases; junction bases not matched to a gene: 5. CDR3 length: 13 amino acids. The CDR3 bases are TGCGCCAGCAGCCAAGACAGGGGGTCTGGCTACACCTTC. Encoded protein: CASSQDRGSGYTF.

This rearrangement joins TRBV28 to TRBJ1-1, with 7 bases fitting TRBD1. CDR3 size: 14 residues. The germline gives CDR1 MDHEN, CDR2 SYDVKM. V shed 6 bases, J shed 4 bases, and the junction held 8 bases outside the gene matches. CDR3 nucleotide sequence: TGTGCCAGCAGCACCAGGGGGTGGTTCACTGAAGCTTTCTTT. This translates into CASSTRGWFTEAFF.

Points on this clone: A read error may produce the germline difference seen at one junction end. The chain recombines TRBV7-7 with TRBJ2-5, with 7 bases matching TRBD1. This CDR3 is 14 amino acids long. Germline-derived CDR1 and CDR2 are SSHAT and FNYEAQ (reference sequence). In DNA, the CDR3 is TGTGCTAGCAGCTTAAACAGGGGACAAGAGACCCAGTACTTC. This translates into CASSLNRGQETQYF.

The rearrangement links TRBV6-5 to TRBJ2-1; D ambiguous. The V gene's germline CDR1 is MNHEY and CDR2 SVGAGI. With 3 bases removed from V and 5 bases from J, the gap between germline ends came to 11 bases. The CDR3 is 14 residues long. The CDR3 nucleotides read TGTGCCAGCAGTTATCGCGTACCAAACAATGAGCAGTTCTTC. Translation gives CASSYRVPNNEQFF.

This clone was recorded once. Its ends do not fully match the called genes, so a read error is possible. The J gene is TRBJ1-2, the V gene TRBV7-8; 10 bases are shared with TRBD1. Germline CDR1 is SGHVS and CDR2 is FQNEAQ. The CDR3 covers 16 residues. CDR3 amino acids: CASTLGGTGVGYGYTF. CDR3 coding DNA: TGTGCCAGCACCTTAGGTGGGACAGGGGTTGGCTATGGCTACACCTTC.

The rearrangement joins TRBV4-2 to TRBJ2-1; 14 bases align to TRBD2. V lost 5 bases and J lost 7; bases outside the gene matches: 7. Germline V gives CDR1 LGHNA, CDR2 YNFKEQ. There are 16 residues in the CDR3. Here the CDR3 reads CASSNSGTSGRNEQFF. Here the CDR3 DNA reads TGTGCCAGCAGCAACTCCGGGACTAGCGGGAGAAATGAGCAGTTCTTC.

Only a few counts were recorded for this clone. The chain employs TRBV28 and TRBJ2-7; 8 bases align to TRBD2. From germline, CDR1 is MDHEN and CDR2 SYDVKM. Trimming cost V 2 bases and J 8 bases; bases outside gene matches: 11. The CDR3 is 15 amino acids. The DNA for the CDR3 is TGTGCCAGCAGTTTACGTGGCAGCGGGAGTGGGAAGCAGTACTTC. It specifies CASSLRGSGSGKQYF.

Here the CDR3 DNA reads TGTGCCAGCAGCTTGACAGGGGGCGCCGGTATGGATACGCAGTATTTT. Translating gives CASSLTGGAGMDTQYF. The chain employs TRBV7-9 and TRBJ2-3; 10 bases are a match to TRBD1. This CDR3 contains 16 residues. CDR1 is SEHNR and CDR2 is FQNEAQ in the germline V gene (reference sequence). V shed 3 bases and J 6 bases; nucleotides not matched to a gene: 9. The full variable domain, with the rest looked up from reference TRBV7-9 and TRBJ2-3, is DTGVSQNPRHKITKRGQNVTFRCDPISEHNRLYWYRQTLGQGPEFLTYFQNEAQLEKSRLLSDRFSAERPKGSFSTLEIQRTEQGDSAMYLCASSLTGGAGMDTQYFGPGTRLTVL.

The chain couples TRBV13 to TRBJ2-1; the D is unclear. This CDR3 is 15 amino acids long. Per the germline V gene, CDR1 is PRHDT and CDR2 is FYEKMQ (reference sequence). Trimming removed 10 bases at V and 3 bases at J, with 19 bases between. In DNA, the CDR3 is TGTGCCACCGAATTAGACGGCGGAGTCTACAATGAGCAGTTCTTC. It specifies CATELDGGVYNEQFF.

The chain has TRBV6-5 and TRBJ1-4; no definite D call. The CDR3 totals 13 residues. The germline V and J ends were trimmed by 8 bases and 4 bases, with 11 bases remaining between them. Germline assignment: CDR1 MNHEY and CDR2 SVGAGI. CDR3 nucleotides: TGTGCCAGCTCATCCGTCGGTAATGAAAAACTGTTTTTT. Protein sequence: CASSSVGNEKLFF.

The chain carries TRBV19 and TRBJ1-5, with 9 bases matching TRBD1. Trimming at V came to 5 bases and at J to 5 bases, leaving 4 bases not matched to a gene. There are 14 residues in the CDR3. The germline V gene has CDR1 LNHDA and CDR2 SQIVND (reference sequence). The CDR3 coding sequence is TGTGCCAGTAGTCTTGGGACAGGGCATCAGCCCCAGCATTTT. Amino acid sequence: CASSLGTGHQPQHF. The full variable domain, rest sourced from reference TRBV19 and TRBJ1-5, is DGGITQSPKYLFRKEGQNVTLSCEQNLNHDAMYWYRQDPGQGLRLIYYSQIVNDFQKGDIAEGYSVSREKKESFPLTVTSAQKNPTAFYLCASSLGTGHQPQHFGDGTRLSIL.

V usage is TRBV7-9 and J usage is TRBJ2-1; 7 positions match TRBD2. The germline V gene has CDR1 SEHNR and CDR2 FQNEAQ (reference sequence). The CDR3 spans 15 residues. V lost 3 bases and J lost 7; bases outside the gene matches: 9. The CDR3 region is CASSFPAGTTNEQFF. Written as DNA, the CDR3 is TGTGCCAGCAGCTTCCCAGCGGGAACAACGAATGAGCAGTTCTTC.

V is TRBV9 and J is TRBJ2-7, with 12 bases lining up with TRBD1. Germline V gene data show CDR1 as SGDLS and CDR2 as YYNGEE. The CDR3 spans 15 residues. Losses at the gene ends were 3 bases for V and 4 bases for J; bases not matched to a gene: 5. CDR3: CASSGRDRGPYEQYF. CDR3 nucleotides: TGTGCCAGCAGCGGCCGGGACAGGGGGCCTTACGAGCAGTACTTC. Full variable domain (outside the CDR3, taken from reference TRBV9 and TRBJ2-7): DSGVTQTPKHLITATGQRVTLRCSPRSGDLSVYWYQQSLDQGLQFLIQYYNGEERAKGNILERFSAQQFPDLHSELNLSSLELGDSALYFCASSGRDRGPYEQYFGPGTRLTVT.

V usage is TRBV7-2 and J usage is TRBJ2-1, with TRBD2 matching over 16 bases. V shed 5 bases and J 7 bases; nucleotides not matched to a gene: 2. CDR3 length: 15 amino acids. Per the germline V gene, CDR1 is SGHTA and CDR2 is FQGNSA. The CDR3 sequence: CASSRGLAGGNEQFF. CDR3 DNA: TGTGCCAGCAGCCGGGGACTAGCGGGAGGGAATGAGCAGTTCTTC.

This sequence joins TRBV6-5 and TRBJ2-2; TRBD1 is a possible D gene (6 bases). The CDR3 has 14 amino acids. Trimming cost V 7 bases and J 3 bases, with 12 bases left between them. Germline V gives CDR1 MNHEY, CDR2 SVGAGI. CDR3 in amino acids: CASTPGVDTGELFF. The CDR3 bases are TGTGCCAGCACCCCAGGGGTAGACACCGGGGAGCTGTTTTTT.

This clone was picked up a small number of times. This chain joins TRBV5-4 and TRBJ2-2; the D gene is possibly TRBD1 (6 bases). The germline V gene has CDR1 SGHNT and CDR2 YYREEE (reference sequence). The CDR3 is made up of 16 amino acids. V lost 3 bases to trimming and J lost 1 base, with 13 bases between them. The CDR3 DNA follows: TGTGCCAGCAGCTCCGGACAGATACAGAACACCGGGGAGCTGTTTTTT. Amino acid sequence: CASSSGQIQNTGELFF. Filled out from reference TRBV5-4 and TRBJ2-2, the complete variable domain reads ETGVTQSPTHLIKTRGQQVTLRCSSQSGHNTVSWYQQALGQGPQFIFQYYREEENGRGNFPPRFSGLQFPNYSSELNVNALELDDSALYLCASSSGQIQNTGELFFGEGSRLTVL.

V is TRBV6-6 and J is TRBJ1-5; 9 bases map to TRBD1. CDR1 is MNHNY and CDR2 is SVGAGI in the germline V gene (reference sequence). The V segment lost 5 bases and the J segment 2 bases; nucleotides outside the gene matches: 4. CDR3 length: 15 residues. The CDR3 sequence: CASSQTGGGNQPQHF. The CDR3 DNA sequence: TGTGCCAGCAGTCAAACAGGGGGCGGCAATCAGCCCCAGCATTTT.

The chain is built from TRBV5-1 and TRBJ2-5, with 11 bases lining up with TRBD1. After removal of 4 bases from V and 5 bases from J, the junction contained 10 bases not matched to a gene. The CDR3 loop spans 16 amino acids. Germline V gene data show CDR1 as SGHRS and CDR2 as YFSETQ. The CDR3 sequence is CASSPPRDRGLETQYF. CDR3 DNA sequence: TGCGCCAGCAGCCCTCCCCGGGACAGGGGGTTGGAGACCCAGTACTTC.

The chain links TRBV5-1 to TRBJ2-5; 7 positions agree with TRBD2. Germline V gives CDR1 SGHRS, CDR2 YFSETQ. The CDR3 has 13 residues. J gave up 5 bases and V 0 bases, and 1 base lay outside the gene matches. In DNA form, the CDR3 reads TGCGCCAGCAGCTTGGCCGGGGGGGAGACCCAGTACTTC. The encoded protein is CASSLAGGETQYF.

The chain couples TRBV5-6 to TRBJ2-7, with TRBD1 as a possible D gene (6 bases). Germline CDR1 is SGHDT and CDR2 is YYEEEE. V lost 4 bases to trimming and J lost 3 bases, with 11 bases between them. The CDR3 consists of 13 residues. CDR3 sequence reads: CASSPVDSYEQYF. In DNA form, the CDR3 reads TGTGCCAGCAGCCCAGTGGACAGCTACGAGCAGTACTTC.

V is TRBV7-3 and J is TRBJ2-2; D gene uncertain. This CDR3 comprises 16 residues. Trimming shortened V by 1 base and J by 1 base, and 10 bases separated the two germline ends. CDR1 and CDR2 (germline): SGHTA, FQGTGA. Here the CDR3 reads CASSLNVFRNTGELFF. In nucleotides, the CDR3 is TGTGCCAGCAGCTTAAACGTTTTCAGGAACACCGGGGAGCTGTTTTTT.

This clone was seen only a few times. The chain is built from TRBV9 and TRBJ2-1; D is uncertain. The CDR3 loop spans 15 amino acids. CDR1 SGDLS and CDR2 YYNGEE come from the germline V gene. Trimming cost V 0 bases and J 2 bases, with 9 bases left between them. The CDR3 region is CASSVVQAPYNEQFF. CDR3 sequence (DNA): TGTGCCAGCAGCGTAGTCCAGGCCCCCTACAATGAGCAGTTCTTC.

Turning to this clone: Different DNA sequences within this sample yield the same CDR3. CDR3 coding DNA: TGTGCCAGTAAATGGACAGGGGGCTATCAGCCCCAGCATTTT. This encodes CASKWTGGYQPQHF. The genes are TRBV19 and TRBJ1-5; 11 nucleotides match TRBD1. V lost 7 bases and J lost 5; bases outside the gene matches: 4. This CDR3 comprises 14 residues. Germline CDR1 reads LNHDA; CDR2 reads SQIVND (reference sequence).

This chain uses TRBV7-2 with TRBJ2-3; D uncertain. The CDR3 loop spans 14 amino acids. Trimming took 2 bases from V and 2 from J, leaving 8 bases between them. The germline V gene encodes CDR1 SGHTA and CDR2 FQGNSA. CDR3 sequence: CASSLPDSTDTQYF. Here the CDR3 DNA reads TGTGCCAGCAGCTTACCAGATTCCACAGATACGCAGTATTTT.

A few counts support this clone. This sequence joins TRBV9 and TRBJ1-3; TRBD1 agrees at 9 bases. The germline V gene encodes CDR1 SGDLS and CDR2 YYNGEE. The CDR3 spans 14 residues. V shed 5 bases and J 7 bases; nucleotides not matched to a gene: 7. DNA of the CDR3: TGTGCCAGCAGTAGGGGACAGGGAGACAACACCATATATTTT. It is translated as CASSRGQGDNTIYF. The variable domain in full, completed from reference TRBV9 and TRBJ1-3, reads DSGVTQTPKHLITATGQRVTLRCSPRSGDLSVYWYQQSLDQGLQFLIQYYNGEERAKGNILERFSAQQFPDLHSELNLSSLELGDSALYFCASSRGQGDNTIYFGEGSWLTVV.

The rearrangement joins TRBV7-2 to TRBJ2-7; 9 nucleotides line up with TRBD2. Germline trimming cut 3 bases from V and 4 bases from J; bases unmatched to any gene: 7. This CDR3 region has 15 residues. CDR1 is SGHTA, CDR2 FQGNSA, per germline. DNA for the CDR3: TGTGCCAGCAGCTTTGGCGGGAGGGCGGTTTACGAGCAGTACTTC. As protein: CASSFGGRAVYEQYF.

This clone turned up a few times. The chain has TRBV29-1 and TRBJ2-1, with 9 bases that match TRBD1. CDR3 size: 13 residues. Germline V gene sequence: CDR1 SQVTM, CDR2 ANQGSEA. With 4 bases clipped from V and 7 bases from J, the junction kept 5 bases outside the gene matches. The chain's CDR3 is CSVVTGGRNEQFF. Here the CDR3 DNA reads TGCAGCGTTGTAACAGGGGGCAGGAATGAGCAGTTCTTC.